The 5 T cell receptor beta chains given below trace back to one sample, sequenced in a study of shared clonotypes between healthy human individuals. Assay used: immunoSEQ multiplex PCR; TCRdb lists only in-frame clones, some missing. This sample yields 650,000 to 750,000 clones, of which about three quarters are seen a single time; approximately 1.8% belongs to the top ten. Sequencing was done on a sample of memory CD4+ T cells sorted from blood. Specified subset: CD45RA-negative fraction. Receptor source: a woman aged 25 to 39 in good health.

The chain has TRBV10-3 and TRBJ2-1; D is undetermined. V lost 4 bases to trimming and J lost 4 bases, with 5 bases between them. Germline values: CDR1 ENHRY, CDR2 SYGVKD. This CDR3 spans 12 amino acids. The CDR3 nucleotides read TGTGCCATCAGTGCAATTTACAATGAGCAGTTCTTC. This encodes CAISAIYNEQFF.

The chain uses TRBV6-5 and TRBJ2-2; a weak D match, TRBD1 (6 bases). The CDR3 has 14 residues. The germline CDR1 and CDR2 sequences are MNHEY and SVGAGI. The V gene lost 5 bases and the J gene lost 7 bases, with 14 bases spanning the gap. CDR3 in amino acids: CASSPGVANGELFF. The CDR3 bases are TGTGCCAGCAGTCCAGGGGTAGCGAACGGGGAGCTGTTTTTT.

The CDR3 nucleotides read TGTGCCAGCAGAACCTCGGGGTCCTATGGCTACACCTTC. Its protein product is CASRTSGSYGYTF. The chain employs TRBV28 and TRBJ1-2; no reliable D call. The CDR3 spans 13 residues. CDR1 is MDHEN and CDR2 is SYDVKM in the germline V gene. Trimming took off 6 bases at V and 4 bases at J, with 12 bases between the two ends.

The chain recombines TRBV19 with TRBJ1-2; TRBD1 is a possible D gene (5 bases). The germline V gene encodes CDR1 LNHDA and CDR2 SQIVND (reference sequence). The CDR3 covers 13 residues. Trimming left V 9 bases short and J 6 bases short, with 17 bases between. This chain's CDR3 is CASRERGFNGYTF. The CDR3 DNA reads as TGTGCCAGCCGAGAGAGGGGCTTCAATGGCTACACCTTC.

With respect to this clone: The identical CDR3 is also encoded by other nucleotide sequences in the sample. The CDR3 loop is CSAARETQYF. For the CDR3, the DNA is TGCAGTGCCGCAAGGGAGACCCAGTACTTC. The chain recombines TRBV20-1 with TRBJ2-5, with D hard to call. The CDR3 covers 10 residues. V lost 6 bases to trimming and J lost 5 bases, with 7 bases between them. The V gene's germline CDR1 is DFQATT and CDR2 SNEGSKA (reference sequence).